Below, one TCR beta chain is given with its context. In the authors' workflow: Amplification from reference gene primers served as the basis for estimated nucleated cell counts. The method was immunoSEQ multiplex PCR; TCRdb's version includes in-frame clones alone and lacks a portion of them. V, J and clone size were drawn from that table, and D and trimming were deduced from the DNA. The table shows roughly 70,000 clones, with around 90% occurring only once. This CDR3 is built from 14 residues. Germline V CDR1 and CDR2: LGHNT, FRNRAP. Trimming removed 3 bases from V and 4 bases from J, with 9 bases in between. The data derive from a study of blood T cell repertoires in COVID-19.

The receptor comes from a human donor in a cohort sampled during active COVID-19. Sequencing used peripheral blood. This sequence joins TRBV12-5 and TRBJ2-2, with D uncertain. Here the CDR3 reads CASGFFGVTGELFF. The CDR3 region has the DNA TGTGCTAGTGGTTTTTTTGGAGTCACCGGGGAGCTGTTTTTT.